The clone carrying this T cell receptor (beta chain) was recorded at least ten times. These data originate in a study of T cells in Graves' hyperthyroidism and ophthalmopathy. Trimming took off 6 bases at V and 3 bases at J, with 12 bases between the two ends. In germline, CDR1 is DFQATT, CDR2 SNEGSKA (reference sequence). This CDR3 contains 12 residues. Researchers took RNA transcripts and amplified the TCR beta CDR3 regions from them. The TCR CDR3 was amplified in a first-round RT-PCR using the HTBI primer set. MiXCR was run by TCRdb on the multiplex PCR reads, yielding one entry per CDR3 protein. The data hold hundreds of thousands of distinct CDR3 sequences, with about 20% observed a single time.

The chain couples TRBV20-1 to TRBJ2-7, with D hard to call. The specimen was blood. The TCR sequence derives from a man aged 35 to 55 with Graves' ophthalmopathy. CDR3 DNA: TGCAGTGCCAAGGACGGGTACTACGAGCAGTACTTC. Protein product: CSAKDGYYEQYF.